Here is one TCR beta chain with its context. Its target is not known. This specimen comes from a study of T cell responses to AZD1222 COVID-19 vaccine. As for the study in general: Pooled together were second doses at about 4 or about 12 weeks. Study-level results: The donor group comprised mostly white British people and more females; the analysis possibly underestimated clonal diversity. Regions left unmutated in variants are reportedly the target of nearly half of spike-specific TCRs.

Profiling relied on immunoSEQ multiplex PCR, and the TCRdb table lists in-frame clones only, not all of them. The sample consists of about 120,000 clones, approximately 85% of them appearing once. This CDR3 has 18 amino acids. J was trimmed by 2 bases and V by 1 base; bases with no gene match: 10. Germline V gives CDR1 SGHTA, CDR2 FQGNSA. The receptor's source is an adult in good health. V and J are TRBV7-2 and TRBJ2-2, with 7 bases lining up with TRBD2. Sample: peripheral blood, taken on day 0 of AZD1222 vaccination. The CDR3 DNA sequence: TGTGCCAGCAGCTTAGAGGGGAGTGGGAGGGGTAACACCGGGGAGCTGTTTTTT. Translated: CASSLEGSGRGNTGELFF.